In this sample, the clone carrying this T cell receptor beta chain turned up a few times. What it binds is unknown. This sample was included in a study of read filtering for tumor transcriptome and immune sequencing. Study findings and constraints: The sorted CD138-negative fraction was a mixed bone marrow immune population, not purified T cells. Even smaller IR-seq throughput identified most shared clonotypes.

The library was built from around 400 ng RNA with molecular barcoded adaptors for alpha/delta and beta/gamma chains. MiXCR, applied by TCRdb to the reads, yields one record per CDR3 protein. Among about 62,000 distinct CDR3 sequences listed, around a fifth were seen once. Trimming left V 0 bases short and J 5 bases short, with 14 bases between. This CDR3 contains 15 residues. CDR1 SGHRS and CDR2 YFSETQ come from the germline V gene. The receptor was isolated from a donor at least 40 years old with multiple myeloma. The sequencing sample was made of a population of CD138-negative cells sorted from bone marrow. The chain carries TRBV5-1 and TRBJ1-1; D perhaps matches TRBD1 (6 bases). The CDR3 here is CASSLGLTGLTEAFF. The CDR3 nucleotides read TGCGCCAGCAGCTTGGGGCTTACAGGGTTGACTGAAGCTTTCTTT.